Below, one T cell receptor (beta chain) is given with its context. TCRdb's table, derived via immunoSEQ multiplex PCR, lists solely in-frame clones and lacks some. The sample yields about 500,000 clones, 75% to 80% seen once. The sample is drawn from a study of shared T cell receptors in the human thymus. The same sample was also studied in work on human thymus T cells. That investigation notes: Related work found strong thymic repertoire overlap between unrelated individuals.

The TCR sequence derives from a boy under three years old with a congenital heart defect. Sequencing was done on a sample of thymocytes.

CDR3: CASSLKYQDRGVRNQPQHF. The CDR3, as DNA: TGTGCCAGCAGTTTGAAGTATCAGGACAGGGGCGTTCGCAATCAGCCCCAGCATTTT. The chain joins TRBV28 to TRBJ1-5, with 9 bases that match TRBD1. Germline V gene lookup returns CDR1 MDHEN and CDR2 SYDVKM. This CDR3 has 19 residues. The V and J ends lost 3 bases and 2 bases, in that order; junction bases with no gene match: 14.